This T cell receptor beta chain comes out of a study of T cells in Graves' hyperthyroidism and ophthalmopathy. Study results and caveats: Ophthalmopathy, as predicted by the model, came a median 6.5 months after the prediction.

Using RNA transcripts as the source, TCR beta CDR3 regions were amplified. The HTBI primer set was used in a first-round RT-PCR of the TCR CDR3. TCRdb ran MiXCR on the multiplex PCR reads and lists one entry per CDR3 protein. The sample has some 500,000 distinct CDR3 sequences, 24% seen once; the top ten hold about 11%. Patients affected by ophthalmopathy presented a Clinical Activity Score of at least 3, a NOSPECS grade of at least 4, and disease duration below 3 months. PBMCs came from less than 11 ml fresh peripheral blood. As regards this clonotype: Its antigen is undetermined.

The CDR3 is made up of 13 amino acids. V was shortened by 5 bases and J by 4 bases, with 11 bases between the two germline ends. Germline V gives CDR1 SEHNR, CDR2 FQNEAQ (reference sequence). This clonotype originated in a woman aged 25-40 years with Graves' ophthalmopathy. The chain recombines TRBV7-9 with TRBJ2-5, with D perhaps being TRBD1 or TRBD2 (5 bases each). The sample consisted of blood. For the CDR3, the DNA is TGTGCCAGCAGCCGAGGGGAGCGAGAGACCCAGTACTTC. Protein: CASSRGERETQYF. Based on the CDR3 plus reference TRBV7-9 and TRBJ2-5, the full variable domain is DTGVSQNPRHKITKRGQNVTFRCDPISEHNRLYWYRQTLGQGPEFLTYFQNEAQLEKSRLLSDRFSAERPKGSFSTLEIQRTEQGDSAMYLCASSRGERETQYFGPGTRLLVL.